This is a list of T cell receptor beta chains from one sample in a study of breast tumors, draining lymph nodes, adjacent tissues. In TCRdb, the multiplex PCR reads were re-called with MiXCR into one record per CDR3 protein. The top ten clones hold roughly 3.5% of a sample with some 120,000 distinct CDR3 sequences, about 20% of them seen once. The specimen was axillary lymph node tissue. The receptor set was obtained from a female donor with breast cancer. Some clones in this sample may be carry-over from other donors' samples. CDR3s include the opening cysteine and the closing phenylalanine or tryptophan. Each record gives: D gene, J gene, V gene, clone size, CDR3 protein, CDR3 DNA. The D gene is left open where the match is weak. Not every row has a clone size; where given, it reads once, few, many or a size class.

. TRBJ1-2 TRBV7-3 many CASSLGGQGLDGYTF TGTGCCAGCAGCTTAGGGGGCCAGGGTCTGGATGGCTACACCTTC
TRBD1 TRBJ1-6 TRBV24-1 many CATSESGTANSPLHF TGTGCCACCAGTGAGTCCGGGACAGCCAATTCACCCCTCCACTTT
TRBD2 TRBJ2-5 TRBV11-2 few CASSHPSGGYEETQYF TGTGCCAGCAGCCATCCTAGCGGGGGATACGAAGAGACCCAGTACTTC
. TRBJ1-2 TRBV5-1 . CACKWGNETVYGYAF TGCGCCTGCAAATGGGGGAATGAGACTGTCTATGGCTACGCCTTC
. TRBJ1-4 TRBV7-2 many CASSQANPGEKLFF TGTGCCAGCAGCCAGGCCAACCCGGGTGAAAAACTGTTTTTT
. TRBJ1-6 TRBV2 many CASSVEADSPLHF TGTGCCAGCAGTGTTGAGGCCGATTCACCCCTCCACTTT
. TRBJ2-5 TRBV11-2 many CASSSQIQETQYF TGTGCCAGCAGCTCACAGATACAAGAGACCCAGTACTTC
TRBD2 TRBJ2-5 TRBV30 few CAWIKGGARETQYF TGTGCCTGGATCAAGGGAGGGGCGAGAGAGACCCAGTACTTC
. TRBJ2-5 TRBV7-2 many CASSFLTLAKETQYF TGTGCCAGCAGCTTTTTGACGTTAGCCAAAGAGACCCAGTACTTC
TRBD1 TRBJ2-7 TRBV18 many CASSRTGATVEQYF TGTGCCAGCTCACGGACAGGGGCCACTGTAGAGCAGTACTTC
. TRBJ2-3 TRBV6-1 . CASSERRLGADTQYF TGTGCCAGCAGTGAACGCAGGCTCGGCGCAGATACGCAGTATTTT
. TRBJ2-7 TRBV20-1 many CSARARVPYEQYF TGCAGTGCTAGAGCTAGAGTCCCTTACGAGCAGTACTTC
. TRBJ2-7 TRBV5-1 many CASSLGQDRYEQYF TGCGCCAGCAGCTTGGGACAGGATCGCTACGAGCAGTACTTC
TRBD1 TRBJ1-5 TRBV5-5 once CASSLGTGFQPQHF TGCGCCAGCAGCTTGGGGACAGGGTTTCAGCCCCAGCATTTT
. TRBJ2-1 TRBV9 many CASSVESGWSYNEQFF TGTGCCAGCAGCGTAGAGTCAGGGTGGTCCTACAATGAGCAGTTCTTC
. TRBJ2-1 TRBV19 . CASSILTSNEQFF TGTGCCAGTAGTATATTAACCTCTAATGAGCAGTTCTTC
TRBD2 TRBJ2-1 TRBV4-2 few CASSPRVGGSFDNEQFF TGTGCCAGCAGCCCGCGAGTCGGGGGGAGTTTCGACAATGAGCAGTTCTTC
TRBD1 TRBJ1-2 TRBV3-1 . CASSHPQAADRLHYGYTF TGTGCCAGCAGCCACCCACAAGCGGCGGACAGGCTACACTATGGCTACACCTTC
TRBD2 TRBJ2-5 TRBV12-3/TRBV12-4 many CASGREGERETQYF TGTGCCAGCGGGCGGGAGGGGGAAAGAGAGACCCAGTACTTC
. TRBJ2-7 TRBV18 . CASSPGHIYEQYF TGTGCCAGCTCACCGGGACACATCTACGAGCAGTACTTC
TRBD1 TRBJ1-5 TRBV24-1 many CATSDAGQGVLQPQHF TGTGCCACCAGTGATGCGGGACAGGGGGTTTTGCAGCCCCAGCATTTT
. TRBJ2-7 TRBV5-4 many CASSPDGTSYEQYF TGTGCCAGCAGCCCAGACGGGACCTCCTACGAGCAGTACTTC